The clone carrying this TCR beta chain turned up a few times. V was trimmed by 4 bases and J by 0 bases, leaving 10 bases between them. CDR3 size: 14 residues. The germline gives CDR1 SGDLS, CDR2 YYNGEE. The data were taken from a study of technical replicates of blood from a handful of donors. The table came from immunoSEQ multiplex PCR; TCRdb's copy has only in-frame clones and leaves some out. The table records under 95,000 clones, around 94% of them present only once. The clonotype comes from a human donor in good health. Sequences were obtained from T cells isolated from PBMCs. This chain connects TRBV9 to TRBJ1-1; TRBD1 might be the D (5 bases). The CDR3 DNA sequence: TGTGCCAGCAGCCCATTGACAGTGAACACTGAAGCTTTCTTT. This codes for CASSPLTVNTEAFF.